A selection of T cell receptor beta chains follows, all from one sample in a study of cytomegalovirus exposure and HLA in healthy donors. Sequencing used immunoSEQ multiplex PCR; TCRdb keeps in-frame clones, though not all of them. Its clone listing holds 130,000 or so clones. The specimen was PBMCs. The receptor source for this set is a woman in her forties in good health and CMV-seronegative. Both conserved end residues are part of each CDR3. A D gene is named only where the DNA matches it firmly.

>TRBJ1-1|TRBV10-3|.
CAISAHQGWAVNTEAFF
TGTGCCATCAGTGCTCATCAGGGGTGGGCTGTGAACACTGAAGCTTTCTTT
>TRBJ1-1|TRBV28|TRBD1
CASSRDRVGGAFF
TGTGCCAGCAGCCGGGACAGGGTCGGGGGAGCTTTCTTT
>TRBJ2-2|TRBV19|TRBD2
CAVPVERGGTGELFF
TGTGCCGTCCCTGTGGAGCGGGGGGGGACCGGGGAGCTGTTTTTT
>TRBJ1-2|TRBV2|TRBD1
CASSRTGESKRRGYTF
TGTGCCAGCAGTAGGACAGGGGAATCGAAGAGGCGGGGCTACACCTTC
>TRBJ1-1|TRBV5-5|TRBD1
CASSPLTGGRTEAFF
TGTGCCAGCAGCCCGTTAACAGGGGGTCGGACTGAAGCTTTCTTT
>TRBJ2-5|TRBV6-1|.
CASTGGLGETQYF
TGTGCCAGCACCGGGGGGCTAGGGGAGACCCAGTACTTC
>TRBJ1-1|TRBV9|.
CASSVEPNLDTEAFF
TGTGCCAGCAGCGTAGAGCCGAATTTGGACACTGAAGCTTTCTTT
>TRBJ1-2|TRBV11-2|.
CASSLDFYGYTF
TGTGCCAGCAGCTTAGACTTCTATGGCTACACCTTC
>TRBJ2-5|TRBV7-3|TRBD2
CASSFGLAGGPLGGTQYF
TGTGCCAGCAGCTTCGGACTAGCGGGCGGTCCTTTGGGGGGGACCCAGTACTTC
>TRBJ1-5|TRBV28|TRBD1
CASSSPGQGRSNQPQHF
TGTGCCAGCAGTTCCCCGGGACAGGGAAGGTCCAATCAGCCCCAGCATTTT
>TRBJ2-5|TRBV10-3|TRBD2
CAISVAGNQETQYF
TGTGCCATCAGCGTAGCGGGGAACCAAGAGACCCAGTACTTC